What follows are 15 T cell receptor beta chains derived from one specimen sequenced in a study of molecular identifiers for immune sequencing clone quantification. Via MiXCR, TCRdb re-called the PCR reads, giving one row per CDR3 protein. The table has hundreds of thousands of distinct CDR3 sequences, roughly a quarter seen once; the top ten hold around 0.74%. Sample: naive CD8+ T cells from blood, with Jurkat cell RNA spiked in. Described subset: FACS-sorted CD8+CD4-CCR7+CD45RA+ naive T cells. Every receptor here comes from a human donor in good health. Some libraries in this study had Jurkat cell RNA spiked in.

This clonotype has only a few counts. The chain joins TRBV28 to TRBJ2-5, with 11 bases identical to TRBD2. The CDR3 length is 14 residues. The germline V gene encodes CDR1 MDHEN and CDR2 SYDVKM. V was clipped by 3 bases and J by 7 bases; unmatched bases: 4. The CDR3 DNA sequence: TGTGCCAGCAGTTTTTTAGCGGGAGGGCCGACCCAGTACTTC. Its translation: CASSFLAGGPTQYF. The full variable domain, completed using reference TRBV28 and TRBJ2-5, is DVKVTQSSRYLVKRTGEKVFLECVQDMDHENMFWYRQDPGLGLRLIYFSYDVKMKEKGDIPEGYSVSREKKERFSLILESASTNQTSMYLCASSFLAGGPTQYFGPGTRLLVL.

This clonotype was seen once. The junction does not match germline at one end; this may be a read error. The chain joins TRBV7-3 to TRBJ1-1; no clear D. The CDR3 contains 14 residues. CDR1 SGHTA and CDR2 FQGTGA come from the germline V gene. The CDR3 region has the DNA TGTGCCAGGAGCTTAGTAGGTCGTGGCACTGAAGCTTTCTTT. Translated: CARSLVGRGTEAFF.

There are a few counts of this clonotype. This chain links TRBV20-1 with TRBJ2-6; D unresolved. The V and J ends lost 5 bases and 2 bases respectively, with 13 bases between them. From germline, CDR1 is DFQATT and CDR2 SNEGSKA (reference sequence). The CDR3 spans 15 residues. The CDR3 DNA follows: TGCAGTGCTCGGCCTTTTGAAGCTGGGGCCAACGTCCTGACTTTC. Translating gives CSARPFEAGANVLTF.

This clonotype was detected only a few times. This chain's CDR3 is CASSVASPGGAQYF. The CDR3, as DNA: TGTGCCAGCAGCGTAGCCAGTCCGGGAGGGGCCCAGTACTTC. This chain links TRBV9 with TRBJ2-5; 8 nucleotides agree with TRBD2. This CDR3 spans 14 amino acids. Unmatched junction bases numbered 7, after V lost 0 bases and J lost 9 bases. Germline V gene sequence: CDR1 SGDLS, CDR2 YYNGEE.

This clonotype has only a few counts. As DNA, the CDR3 is TGTGCCAGTAGTATCGCAGCGGGGGGTACTGAGCAGTACTTC. Protein sequence: CASSIAAGGTEQYF. The V call is TRBV19, the J call TRBJ2-7; TRBD2 matches 9 bases. CDR1 and CDR2 from the germline V gene are LNHDA and SQIVND (reference sequence). CDR3 length: 14 residues. The junction had 7 bases not matched to a gene; V was cut back by 3 bases and J by 7 bases.

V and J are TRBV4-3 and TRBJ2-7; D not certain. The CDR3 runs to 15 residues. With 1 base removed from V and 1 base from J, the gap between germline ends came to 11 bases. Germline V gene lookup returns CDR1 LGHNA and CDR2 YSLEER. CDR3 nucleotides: TGCGCCAGCAGCCAAGCCCCCACAGCATCCTACGAGCAGTACTTC. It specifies CASSQAPTASYEQYF.

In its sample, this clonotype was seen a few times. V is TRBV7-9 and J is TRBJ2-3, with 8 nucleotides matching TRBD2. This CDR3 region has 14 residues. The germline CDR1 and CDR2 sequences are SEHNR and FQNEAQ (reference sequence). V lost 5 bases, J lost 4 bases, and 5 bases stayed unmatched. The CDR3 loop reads CASSDGLAPDTQYF. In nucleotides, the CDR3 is TGTGCCAGCAGCGATGGACTAGCTCCAGATACGCAGTATTTT.

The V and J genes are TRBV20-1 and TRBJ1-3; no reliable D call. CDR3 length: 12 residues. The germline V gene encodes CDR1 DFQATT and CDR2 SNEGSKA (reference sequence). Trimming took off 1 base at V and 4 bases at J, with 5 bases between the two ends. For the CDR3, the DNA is TGCAGTGCTAGAGGGACCGGAAACACCATATATTTT. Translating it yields CSARGTGNTIYF.

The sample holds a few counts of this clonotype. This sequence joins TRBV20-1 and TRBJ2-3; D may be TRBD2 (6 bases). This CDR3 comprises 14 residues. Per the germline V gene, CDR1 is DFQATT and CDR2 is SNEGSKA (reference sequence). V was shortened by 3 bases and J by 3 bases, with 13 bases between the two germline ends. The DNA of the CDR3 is TGCAGTGCTAGGATACTAGCCCTGACAGATACGCAGTATTTT. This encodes CSARILALTDTQYF.

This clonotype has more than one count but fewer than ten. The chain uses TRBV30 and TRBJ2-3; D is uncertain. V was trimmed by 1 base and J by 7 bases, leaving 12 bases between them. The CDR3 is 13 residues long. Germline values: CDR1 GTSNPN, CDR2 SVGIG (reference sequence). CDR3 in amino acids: CAWSGGAGNTQYF. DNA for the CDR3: TGTGCCTGGAGTGGAGGTGCCGGAAATACGCAGTATTTT.

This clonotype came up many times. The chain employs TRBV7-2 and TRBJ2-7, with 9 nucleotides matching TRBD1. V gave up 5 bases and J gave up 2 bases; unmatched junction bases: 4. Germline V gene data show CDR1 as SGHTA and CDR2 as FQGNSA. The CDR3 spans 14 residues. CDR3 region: CASSPWTGAYEQYF. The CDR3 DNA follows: TGTGCCAGCAGCCCCTGGACAGGGGCCTACGAGCAGTACTTC.

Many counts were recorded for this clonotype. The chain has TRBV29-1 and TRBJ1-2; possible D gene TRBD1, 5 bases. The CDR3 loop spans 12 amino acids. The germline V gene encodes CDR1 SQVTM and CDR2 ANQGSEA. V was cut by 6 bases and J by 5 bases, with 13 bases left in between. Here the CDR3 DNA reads TGCAGCGTCGACAGAGAACTTTATGGCTACACCTTC. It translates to CSVDRELYGYTF.

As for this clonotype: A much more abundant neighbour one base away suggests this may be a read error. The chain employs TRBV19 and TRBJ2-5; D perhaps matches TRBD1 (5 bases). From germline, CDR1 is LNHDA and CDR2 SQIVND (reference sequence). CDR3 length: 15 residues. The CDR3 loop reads CASSFGAGNQGTQYF. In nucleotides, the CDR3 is TGTGCCAGTAGTTTCGGCGCAGGGAACCAAGGGACCCAGTACTTC.

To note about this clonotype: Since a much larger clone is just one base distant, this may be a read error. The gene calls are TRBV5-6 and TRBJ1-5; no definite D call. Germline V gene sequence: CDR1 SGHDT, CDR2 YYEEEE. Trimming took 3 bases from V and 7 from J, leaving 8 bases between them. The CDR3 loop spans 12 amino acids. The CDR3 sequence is CASSSGWQPQHF. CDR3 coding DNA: TGTGCCAGCAGCTCGGGTTGGCAGCCCCAGCATTTT. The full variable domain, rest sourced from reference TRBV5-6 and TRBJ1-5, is DAGVTQSPTHLIKTRGQQVTLRCSPKSGHDTVSWYQQALGQGPQFIFQYYEEEERQRGNFPDRFSGHQFPNYSSELNVNALLLGDSALYLCASSSGWQPQHFGDGTRLSIL.

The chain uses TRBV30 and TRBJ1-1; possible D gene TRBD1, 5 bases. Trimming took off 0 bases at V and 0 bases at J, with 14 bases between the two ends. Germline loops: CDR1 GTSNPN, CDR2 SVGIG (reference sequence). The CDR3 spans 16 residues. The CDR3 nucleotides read TGTGCCTGGAGTGTATTGGGAAAGGGGTTGAACACTGAAGCTTTCTTT. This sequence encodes CAWSVLGKGLNTEAFF.